This T cell receptor (beta chain) stems from a study of identical twins. Each CDR3 protein gets one entry after TCRdb re-called the 5' RACE reads with MiXCR. Among about 730,000 distinct CDR3 sequences, less than 25% were seen once, and the ten largest hold around 4.4%. Trimming left V 0 bases short and J 7 bases short, with 13 bases between. The CDR3 is made up of 14 amino acids. Germline CDR1 and CDR2: SGHVS and FNYEAQ. The same data also went into a second study, on T cells expressing NK-cell markers.

Material: PBMCs. The chain carries TRBV7-6 and TRBJ2-7, with D perhaps matching TRBD1 (6 bases). This TCR was sampled from a woman between 18 and 29 years old in good health. The CDR3 sequence: CASSLAQGFEEQYF. The CDR3 coding sequence is TGTGCCAGCAGCTTAGCACAGGGCTTCGAAGAGCAGTACTTC.